This T cell receptor (beta chain) was found in a study of patients and donors after allogeneic stem cell transplantation. Using its own MiXCR run on the RT-PCR reads, TCRdb lists one record per CDR3 protein. The sample lists roughly 940,000 distinct CDR3 sequences, around 17% occurring once. With 5 bases removed from V and 8 bases from J, the gap between germline ends came to 24 bases. The CDR3 sequence is 16 residues long. The germline CDR1 and CDR2 sequences are SGHTA and FQGTGA. The clonotype was recovered from a human donor who was either an allogeneic HSCT recipient or a stem cell or donor lymphocyte infusion donor (not recorded which). It is not recorded whose cells these are; they may come from a transplant donor. The sequencing input was blood, either unsorted or a sorted T cell fraction (not recorded which). The rearrangement uses TRBV7-3 and TRBJ1-2, with no clear D. CDR3 sequence: CASSAPKEGGILGYTF. The DNA of the CDR3 is TGTGCCAGCAGCGCGCCTAAGGAGGGAGGAATATTGGGCTACACCTTC.